This T cell receptor beta chain was retrieved from a study of early T cells in non-severe SARS-CoV-2 infection. About the research overall: Whole-blood bulk RNA, unsorted, was sequenced, and chains were unpaired.

CDR3 size: 14 residues. Germline CDR1 SNHLY, CDR2 FYNNEI. Trimming shortened V by 7 bases and J by 1 base, and 13 bases separated the two germline ends. The protocol attached unique molecular identifiers to individual cDNA molecules. MiXCR, applied by TCRdb to the 5' RACE reads, yields one record per CDR3 protein. The data contain tens of thousands of distinct CDR3 sequences, about 14% of them singletons. The table lists this clonotype with a few counts. This chain joins TRBV2 and TRBJ1-1; D uncertain. The sequenced material came from whole blood. This receptor was taken from an adult who was a healthcare worker with PCR-confirmed SARS-CoV-2 infection or an uninfected control (not recorded which). The CDR3 nucleotides read TGTGCCAGCAAGGCGGATATATCGAACACTGAAGCTTTCTTT. Translating gives CASKADISNTEAFF.